This T cell receptor (beta chain) was recovered during a study of blood T cell repertoires in COVID-19 (dated by TCRdb to 2020 to 2022). In terms of the full investigation: Samples covering the acute and convalescent phases of COVID-19 were provided by collaborators in the United States, Italy and Spain. The material from the prospective study consisted of cDNA or gDNA derived from T cells, B-cell-depleted T cells, or PBMCs. Deeply sampled blood TCRbeta repertoires from subjects exposed to, actively infected with, or recovered from COVID-19 were included in the dataset. The repertoires were made available in a free public database intended to serve as a resource for research on the immune response to SARS-CoV-2. Samples came from the ongoing ImmuneRACE study (first 160 participants) plus 1,254 subjects from 6 global collaborators. Sample metadata almost always included a de-identified subject ID, COVID-19 status, age in years and sex. Where available, HLA class I and class II types were obtained from metadata supplied by the sample provider rather than from assay-based typing. The full study reports these points: The amount of clinical and demographic metadata varied by source and participant and was provided uncurated.

TCRbeta CDR3 regions were amplified from genomic DNA using the immunoSEQ Assay, a bias-controlled multiplex PCR. From the authors' description of their analysis: Within the assay, amplification of reference gene primers was used to estimate how many nucleated cells each sample contained. Sequence reads were collapsed and filtered to measure the absolute abundance of every unique TCRbeta CDR3 rearrangement. For each sample, productive Simpson clonality was calculated by taking the square root of Simpson's diversity index across productive rearrangements. The table comes from immuneACCESS by way of TCRdb, which keeps in-frame sequences with V and J called. Part of the clones is missing from these tables; in studies checked, under half for an unresolved V gene and the rest for unknown reasons. Clone size and V and J calls were adopted from that table, with D and trimming inferred from the DNA. Present in this sample are about 14,000 clones, 81% of which were seen just once. The ten top clones hold 28% of the sample.

About this clone: The clone's antigen remains unknown. No base-level quality is on record; no much larger clone is a single base apart.

The collaborating institutions used their own protocols to collect whole blood in K2EDTA tubes. Collaborator samples were shipped for TCRbeta analysis as frozen whole blood, isolated PBMCs, or DNA extracted from either sample type. Sequenced: peripheral blood. The receptor was derived from a human donor in a cohort sampled during active COVID-19.

The sequenced DNA is TGTGCCAGCGCCCAACTGGGGGCACTCCTCTCTGGAAACACCATATATTTT. Translated, this is CASAQLGALLSGNTIYF. This receptor chain uses TRBV13 and TRBJ1-3; matching of 6 bases hints at TRBD1 as the D gene. The CDR3 has 17 amino acids, counting the end cysteine and phenylalanine. Only the CDR3 region is kept as DNA, spanning 51 bases read in frame from base 1. Cut back by 8 bases and 0 bases, the V and J ends lie 20 bases apart. CDR1 PRHDT and CDR2 FYEKMQ are derived from the germline V gene (reference sequence).